A single sample gave rise to the 10 T cell receptor beta chains below, sequenced in a study of blood T cell repertoires in COVID-19. The protocol was immunoSEQ multiplex PCR, while the TCRdb copy is restricted to in-frame clones and leaves out a portion. The table shows approximately 140,000 clones, with about four fifths occurring only once. The sample consisted of peripheral blood. These receptors came from a man between 40 and 49 years old with active or convalescent COVID-19.

V gene TRBV24-1 combines with J gene TRBJ2-3, with D perhaps TRBD2 (6 bases). This CDR3 region has 15 residues. The germline V and J ends were trimmed by 2 bases and 5 bases, with 13 bases remaining between them. CDR1 and CDR2 (germline): KGHDR, SFDVKD. As DNA, the CDR3 is TGTGCCACCAGTGATTCAGCGGCGGGGCTAGATACGCAGTATTTT. It translates to CATSDSAAGLDTQYF.

The V gene is TRBV19, the J gene TRBJ2-7; tentative D call: TRBD1 (6 bases). In germline, CDR1 is LNHDA, CDR2 SQIVND (reference sequence). Trimming stripped 9 bases from V and 3 bases from J, with 18 bases between. The CDR3 spans 14 residues. CDR3 sequence reads: CASRRDTKHYEQYF. CDR3 bases: TGTGCCAGCCGCCGGGACACCAAACACTACGAGCAGTACTTC. The complete variable domain, with remaining parts taken from reference TRBV19 and TRBJ2-7, reads DGGITQSPKYLFRKEGQNVTLSCEQNLNHDAMYWYRQDPGQGLRLIYYSQIVNDFQKGDIAEGYSVSREKKESFPLTVTSAQKNPTAFYLCASRRDTKHYEQYFGPGTRLTVT.

V gene TRBV9 combines with J gene TRBJ1-1; D call uncertain. Trimming left V 6 bases short and J 8 bases short, with 14 bases between. This CDR3 is 12 amino acids long. Germline CDR1 and CDR2: SGDLS and YYNGEE. CDR3 sequence (DNA): TGTGCCAGCACTAGCTCCGGACGAGAAGCTTTCTTT. This codes for CASTSSGREAFF.

CDR3 bases: TGTGCCAGCAGTGAAACCCCGGGAGGGGGCGAGGGGAATGAAAAACTGTTTTTT. Translated, it gives CASSETPGGGEGNEKLFF. This chain connects TRBV25-1 to TRBJ1-4; TRBD1 agrees at 7 bases. Trimming took 2 bases from V and 5 from J; bases not matched to a gene: 14. Germline V gene lookup returns CDR1 MGHDK and CDR2 SYGVNS. The CDR3 consists of 18 residues.

The chain couples TRBV3-1 (or the pseudogene TRBV3-2) to TRBJ2-6, with D perhaps matching TRBD1 (5 bases). Trimming stripped 6 bases from V and 0 bases from J, with 9 bases between. The CDR3 consists of 15 residues. From germline, CDR1 is LGHDT and CDR2 YNNKEL (reference sequence). CDR3: CASSRTGSGANVLTF. The CDR3, as DNA: TGTGCCAGCAGTCGTACAGGCTCTGGGGCCAACGTCCTGACTTTC.

V usage is TRBV21-1 and J usage is TRBJ1-4; no check of the table's D call, TRBD1, against the DNA was made. TRBV21-1 is a pseudogene locus. CDR3 length: 13 amino acids. Here the CDR3 DNA reads TGTGCCAGCAGGTTAGGGGGCGGTGAAAAACTGTTTTTT. Encoded protein: CASRLGGGEKLFF.

The table lists this clone with a count of one. The chain employs TRBV10-3 and TRBJ2-3; tentatively, D is TRBD2 (5 bases). Germline lookup yields CDR1 ENHRY and CDR2 SYGVKD. This CDR3 is 12 amino acids long. Trimming cost V 4 bases and J 5 bases, with 7 bases left between them. The CDR3 DNA reads TGTGCCATCAGTGGAGGGAGAGATACGCAGTATTTT. As protein: CAISGGRDTQYF.

The chain has TRBV27 and TRBJ2-7, with 11 bases matching TRBD1. The CDR3 sequence is 15 residues long. Per the germline V gene, CDR1 is MNHEY and CDR2 is SMNVEV (reference sequence). With 6 bases clipped from V and 2 bases from J, the junction kept 6 bases outside the gene matches. DNA of the CDR3: TGTGCCAGCAGCCAGCGGACAGGGGGCCCCTACGAGCAGTACTTC. This encodes CASSQRTGGPYEQYF.

V is TRBV5-1 and J is TRBJ2-2, with D uncertain. Between the trimmed V and J ends, which lost 4 bases and 3 bases, there was a span of 7 bases. The CDR3 runs to 13 residues. CDR1 and CDR2 (germline): SGHRS, YFSETQ. The CDR3 is CASSPTDTGELFF. The CDR3 nucleotides are TGCGCCAGCAGCCCCACAGACACCGGGGAGCTGTTTTTT.

This clone appeared a single time. This rearrangement joins TRBV18 to TRBJ1-2; 8 nucleotides match TRBD1. With V trimmed by 6 bases and J by 4 bases, 10 bases remained unmatched. CDR1 KGHSH and CDR2 LQKENI come from the germline V gene. The CDR3 covers 15 residues. CDR3 sequence: CASSFGTGDSYGYTF. CDR3 DNA sequence: TGTGCCAGCTCTTTCGGGACAGGTGACTCCTATGGCTACACCTTC.